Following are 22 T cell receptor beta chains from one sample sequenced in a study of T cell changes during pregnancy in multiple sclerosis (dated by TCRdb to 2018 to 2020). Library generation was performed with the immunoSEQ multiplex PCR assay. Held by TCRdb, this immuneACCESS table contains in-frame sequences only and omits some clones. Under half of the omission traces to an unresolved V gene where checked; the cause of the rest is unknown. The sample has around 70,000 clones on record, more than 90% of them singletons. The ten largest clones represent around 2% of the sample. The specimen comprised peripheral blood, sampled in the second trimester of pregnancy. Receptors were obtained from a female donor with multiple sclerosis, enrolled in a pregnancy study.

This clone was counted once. The CDR3 DNA reads TGTGCCAGCTCACCACGTCCGGACAGGGGGCTCGCCGGGGAGCTGTTTTTT. This sequence encodes CASSPRPDRGLAGELFF. The chain couples TRBV18 to TRBJ2-2; 11 bases match TRBD1. V shed 1 base, J shed 6 bases, and the junction held 7 bases outside the gene matches. There are 17 residues in the CDR3. Germline CDR1 reads KGHSH; CDR2 reads LQKENI.

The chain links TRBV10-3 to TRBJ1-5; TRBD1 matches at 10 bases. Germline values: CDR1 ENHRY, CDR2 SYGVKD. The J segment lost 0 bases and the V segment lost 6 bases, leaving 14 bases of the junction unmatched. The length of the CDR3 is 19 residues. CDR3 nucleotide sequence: TGTGCCATCAGCGGAACCGGGACAGGGGCCGGTTATAGCAATCAGCCCCAGCATTTT. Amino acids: CAISGTGTGAGYSNQPQHF.

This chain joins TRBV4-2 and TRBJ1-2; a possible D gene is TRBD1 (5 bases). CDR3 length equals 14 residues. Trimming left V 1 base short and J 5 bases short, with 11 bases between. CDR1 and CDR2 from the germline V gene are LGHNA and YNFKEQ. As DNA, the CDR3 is TGTGCCAGCAGCCAAGTAGGGCAGGGTTATGGCTACACCTTC. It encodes CASSQVGQGYGYTF.

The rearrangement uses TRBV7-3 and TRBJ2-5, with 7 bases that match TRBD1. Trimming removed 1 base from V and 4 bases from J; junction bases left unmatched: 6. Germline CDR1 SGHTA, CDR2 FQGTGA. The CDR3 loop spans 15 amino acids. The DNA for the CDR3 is TGTGCCAGCAGCTTAAGACAGGGATCGGGAGAGACCCAGTACTTC. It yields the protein CASSLRQGSGETQYF.

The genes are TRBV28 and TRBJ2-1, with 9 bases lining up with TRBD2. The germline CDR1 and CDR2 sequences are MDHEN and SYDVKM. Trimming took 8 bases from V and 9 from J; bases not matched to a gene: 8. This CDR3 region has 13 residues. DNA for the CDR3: TGTGCCAGCGGGGGGACTAGCAGTCCTGAGCAGTTCTTC. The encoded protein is CASGGTSSPEQFF. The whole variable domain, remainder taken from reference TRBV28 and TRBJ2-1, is DVKVTQSSRYLVKRTGEKVFLECVQDMDHENMFWYRQDPGLGLRLIYFSYDVKMKEKGDIPEGYSVSREKKERFSLILESASTNQTSMYLCASGGTSSPEQFFGPGTRLTVL.

DNA of the CDR3: TGTGCCATCAGTGAGTCCGACACCGGGGAGCTGTTTTTT. This codes for CAISESDTGELFF. The rearrangement uses TRBV10-3 and TRBJ2-2; unclear D gene. The CDR3 extends over 13 amino acids. Trimming left V 0 bases short and J 3 bases short, with 2 bases between. CDR1 and CDR2 (germline): ENHRY, SYGVKD.

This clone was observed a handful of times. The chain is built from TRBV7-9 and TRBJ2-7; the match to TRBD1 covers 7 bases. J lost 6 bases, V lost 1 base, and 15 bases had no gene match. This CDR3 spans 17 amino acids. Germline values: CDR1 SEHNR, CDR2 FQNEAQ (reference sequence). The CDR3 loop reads CASSLEVGRGNPSEQYF. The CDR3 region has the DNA TGTGCCAGCAGCTTAGAAGTCGGCAGGGGGAATCCTTCCGAGCAGTACTTC.

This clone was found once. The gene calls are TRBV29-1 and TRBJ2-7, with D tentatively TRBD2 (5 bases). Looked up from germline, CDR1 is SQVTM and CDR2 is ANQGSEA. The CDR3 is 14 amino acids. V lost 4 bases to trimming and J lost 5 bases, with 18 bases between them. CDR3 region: CSVALRRTRDEQYF. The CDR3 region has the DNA TGCAGCGTTGCTTTACGAAGGACGAGGGACGAGCAGTACTTC.

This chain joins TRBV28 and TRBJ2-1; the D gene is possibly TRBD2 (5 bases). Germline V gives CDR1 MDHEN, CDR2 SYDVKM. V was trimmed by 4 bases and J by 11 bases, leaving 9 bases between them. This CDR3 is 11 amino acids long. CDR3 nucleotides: TGTGCCAGCAGTTATCTAGCCCAGCAGTTCTTC. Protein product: CASSYLAQQFF.

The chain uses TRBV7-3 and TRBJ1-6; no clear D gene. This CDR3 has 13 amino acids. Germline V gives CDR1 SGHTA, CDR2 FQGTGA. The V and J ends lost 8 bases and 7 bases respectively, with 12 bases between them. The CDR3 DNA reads TGTGCCAGCGGAGGGCAGCCAAATTCACCCCTCCACTTT. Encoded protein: CASGGQPNSPLHF.

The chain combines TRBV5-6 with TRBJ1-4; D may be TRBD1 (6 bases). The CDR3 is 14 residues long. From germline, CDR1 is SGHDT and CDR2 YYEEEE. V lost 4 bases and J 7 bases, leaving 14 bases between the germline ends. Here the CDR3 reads CASSRTVSTEKLFF. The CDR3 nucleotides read TGTGCCAGCAGCCGGACAGTCTCTACTGAAAAACTGTTTTTT.

The CDR3 loop reads CASSFLQGVYGYTF. The CDR3 coding sequence is TGTGCCAGCAGCTTTTTACAGGGAGTCTATGGCTACACCTTC. The chain recombines TRBV5-4 with TRBJ1-2; the D gene is possibly TRBD1 (6 bases). This CDR3 is built from 14 residues. The germline CDR1 and CDR2 sequences are SGHNT and YYREEE (reference sequence). The germline V and J ends were trimmed by 2 bases and 4 bases, with 12 bases remaining between them.

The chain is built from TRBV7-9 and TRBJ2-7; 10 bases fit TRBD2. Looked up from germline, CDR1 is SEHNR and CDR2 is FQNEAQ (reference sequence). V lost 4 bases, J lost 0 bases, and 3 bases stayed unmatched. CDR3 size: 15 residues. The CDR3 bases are TGTGCCAGCAGCTCGAGGACTAGCGGCTCCTACGAGCAGTACTTC. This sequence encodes CASSSRTSGSYEQYF.

The CDR3 loop is CASSPGQTVRNGYTF. The CDR3 bases are TGTGCCAGCAGTCCGGGACAGACCGTCAGGAATGGCTACACCTTC. The chain carries TRBV6-5 and TRBJ1-2; TRBD1 matches at 7 bases. Trimming took 5 bases from V and 6 from J; bases not matched to a gene: 12. The V gene's germline CDR1 is MNHEY and CDR2 SVGAGI. The CDR3 is 15 residues long.

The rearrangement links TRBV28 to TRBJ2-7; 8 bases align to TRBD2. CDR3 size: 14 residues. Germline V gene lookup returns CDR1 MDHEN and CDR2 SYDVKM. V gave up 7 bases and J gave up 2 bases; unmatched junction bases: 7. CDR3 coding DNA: TGTGCCAGCACCCACAGCGGGAGTGCCTACGAGCAGTACTTC. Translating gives CASTHSGSAYEQYF.

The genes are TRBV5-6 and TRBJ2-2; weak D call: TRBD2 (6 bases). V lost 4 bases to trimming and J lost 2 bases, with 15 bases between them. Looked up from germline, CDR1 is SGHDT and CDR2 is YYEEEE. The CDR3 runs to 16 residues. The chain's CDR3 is CASSPIIAANTGELFF. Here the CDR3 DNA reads TGTGCCAGCAGCCCTATAATAGCGGCAAACACCGGGGAGCTGTTTTTT.

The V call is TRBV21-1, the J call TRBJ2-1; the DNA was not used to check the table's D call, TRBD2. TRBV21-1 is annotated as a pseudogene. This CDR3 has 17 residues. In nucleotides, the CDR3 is TGTGCCAGCAGCAAAAAGGGTCTAGCCGCCCTCTACAATGAGCAGTTCTTC. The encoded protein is CASSKKGLAALYNEQFF.

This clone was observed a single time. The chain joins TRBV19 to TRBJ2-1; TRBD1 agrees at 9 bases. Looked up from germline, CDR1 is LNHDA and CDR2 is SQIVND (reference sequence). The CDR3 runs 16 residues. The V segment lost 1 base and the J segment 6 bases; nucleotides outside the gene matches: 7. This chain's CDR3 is CASSIGGQGILNEQFF. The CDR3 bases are TGTGCCAGTAGTATAGGGGGACAGGGAATTCTCAATGAGCAGTTCTTC.

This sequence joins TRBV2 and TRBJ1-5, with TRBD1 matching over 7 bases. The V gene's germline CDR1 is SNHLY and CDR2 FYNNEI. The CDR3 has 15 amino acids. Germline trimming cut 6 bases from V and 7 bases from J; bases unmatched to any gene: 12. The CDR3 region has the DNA TGTGCCAGCAGGAAAACAGGGGTAGGAGAACAGCCCCAGCATTTT. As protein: CASRKTGVGEQPQHF.

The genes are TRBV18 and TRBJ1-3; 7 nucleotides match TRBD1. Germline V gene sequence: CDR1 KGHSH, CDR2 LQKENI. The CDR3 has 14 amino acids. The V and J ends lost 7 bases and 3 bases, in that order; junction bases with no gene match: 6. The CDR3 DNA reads TGTGCCAGCTGTGGGACAGCACTTGGAAACACCATATATTTT. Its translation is CASCGTALGNTIYF. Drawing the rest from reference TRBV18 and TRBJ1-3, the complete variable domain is NAGVMQNPRHLVRRRGQEARLRCSPMKGHSHVYWYRQLPEEGLKFMVYLQKENIIDESGMPKERFSAEFPKEGPSILRIQQVVRGDSAAYFCASCGTALGNTIYFGEGSWLTVV.

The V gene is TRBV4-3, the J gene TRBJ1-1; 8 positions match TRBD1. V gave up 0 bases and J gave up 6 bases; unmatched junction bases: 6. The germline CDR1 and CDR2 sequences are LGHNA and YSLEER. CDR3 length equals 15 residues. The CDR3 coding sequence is TGCGCCAGCAGCCAAGAGGACAGGGTTTTTGCTGAAGCTTTCTTT. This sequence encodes CASSQEDRVFAEAFF.

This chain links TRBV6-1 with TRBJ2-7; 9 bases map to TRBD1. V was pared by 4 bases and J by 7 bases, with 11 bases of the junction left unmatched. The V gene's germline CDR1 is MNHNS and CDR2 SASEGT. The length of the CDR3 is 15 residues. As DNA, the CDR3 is TGTGCCAGCAGTGCATCCGGGACAGGGACGGGTGAGCAGTACTTC. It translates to CASSASGTGTGEQYF.